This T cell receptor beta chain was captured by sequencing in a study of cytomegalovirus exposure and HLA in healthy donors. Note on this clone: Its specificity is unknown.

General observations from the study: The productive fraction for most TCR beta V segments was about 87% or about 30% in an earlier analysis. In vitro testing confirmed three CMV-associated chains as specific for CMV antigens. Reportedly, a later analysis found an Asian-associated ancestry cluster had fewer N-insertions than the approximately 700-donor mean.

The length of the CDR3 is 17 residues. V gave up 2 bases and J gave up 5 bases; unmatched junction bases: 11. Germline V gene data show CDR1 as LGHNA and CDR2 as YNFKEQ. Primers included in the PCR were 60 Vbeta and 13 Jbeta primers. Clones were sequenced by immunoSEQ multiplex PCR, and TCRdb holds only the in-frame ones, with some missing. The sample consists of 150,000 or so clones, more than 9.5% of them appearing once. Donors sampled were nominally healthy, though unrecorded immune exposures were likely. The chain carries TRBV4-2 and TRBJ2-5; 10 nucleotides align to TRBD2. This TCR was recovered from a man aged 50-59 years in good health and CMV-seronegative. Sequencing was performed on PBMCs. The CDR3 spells CASSQIYGASGSETQYF. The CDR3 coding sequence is TGTGCCAGCAGCCAAATTTATGGGGCTAGCGGGAGTGAGACCCAGTACTTC.